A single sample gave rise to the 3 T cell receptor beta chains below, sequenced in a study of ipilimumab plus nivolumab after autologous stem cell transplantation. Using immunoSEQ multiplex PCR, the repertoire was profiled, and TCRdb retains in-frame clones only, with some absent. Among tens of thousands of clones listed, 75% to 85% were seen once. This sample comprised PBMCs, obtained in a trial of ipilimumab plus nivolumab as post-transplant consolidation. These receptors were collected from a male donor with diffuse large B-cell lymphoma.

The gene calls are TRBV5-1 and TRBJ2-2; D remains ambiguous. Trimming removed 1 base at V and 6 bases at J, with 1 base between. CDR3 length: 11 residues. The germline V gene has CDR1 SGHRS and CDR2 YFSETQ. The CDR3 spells CASSLSGELFF. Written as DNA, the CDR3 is TGCGCCAGCAGCTTGTCCGGGGAGCTGTTTTTT. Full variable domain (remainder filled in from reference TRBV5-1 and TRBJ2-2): KAGVTQTPRYLIKTRGQQVTLSCSPISGHRSVSWYQQTPGQGLQFLFEYFSETQRNKGNFPGRFSGRQFSNSRSEMNVSTLELGDSALYLCASSLSGELFFGEGSRLTVL.

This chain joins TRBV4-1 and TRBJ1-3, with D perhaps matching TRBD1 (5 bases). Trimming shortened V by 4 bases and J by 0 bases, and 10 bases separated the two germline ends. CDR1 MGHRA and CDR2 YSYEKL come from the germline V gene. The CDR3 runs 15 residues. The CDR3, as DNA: TGCGCCAGCAGCCTGACAGTAAGCTCTGGAAACACCATATATTTT. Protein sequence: CASSLTVSSGNTIYF.

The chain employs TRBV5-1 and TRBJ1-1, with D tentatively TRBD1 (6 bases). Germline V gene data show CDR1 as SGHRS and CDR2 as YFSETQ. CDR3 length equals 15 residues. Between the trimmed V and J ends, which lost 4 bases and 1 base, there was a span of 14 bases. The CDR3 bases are TGCGCCAGCAGCACGGGGGACACCTCGAACACTGAAGCTTTCTTT. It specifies CASSTGDTSNTEAFF.